The 27 T cell receptor gamma chains listed next were all sequenced from one sample in a study of Vγ9Vδ2 T cells in congenital toxoplasmosis. TRGC- and TRDC-specific primers primed one-tube template-switch reverse transcription to make cDNA. The TRGC primer was designed to target TRGC1 and TRGC2 alike. TCRdb re-analyzed the reads via CATT. Of about 520 gamma-chain clones in the sample, around a fifth are singletons; the top ten hold nearly 25%. Input material: gamma-delta T cells from blood. All receptors come from a child under 10 years old born to a mother with Toxoplasma gondii infection during pregnancy, either congenitally infected or uninfected (not recorded which).

This clone counts as large. A read error is possible here, since a much larger clone lies one base away. At the DNA level, this CDR3 is encoded by other sequences in the same sample as well. The rearrangement links TRGV9 to TRGJP. This CDR3 is 16 amino acids long. Germline V CDR1 and CDR2: GITISATS, ISYDGTV (reference sequence). J gave up 7 bases and V 0 bases, and 3 bases lay outside the gene matches. The chain's CDR3 is CALWEVKELGKKIKVF. For the CDR3, the DNA is TGTGCCTTGTGGGAGGTGAAGGAGTTGGGCAAAAAAATCAAGGTATTT.

This clone has just a few counts. A far bigger clonotype differs at one base, so this is likely a read error. The genes are TRGV8 and TRGJ1 or TRGJ2. The J segment lost 1 base and the V segment lost 5 bases, leaving 8 bases of the junction unmatched. Per germline, CDR1 VENAVY and CDR2 YDSYNSRV. This CDR3 has 14 amino acids. CDR3 loop: CATWVSRNYYKKLF. CDR3 bases: TGTGCCACCTGGGTTTCTCGCAATTATTATAAGAAACTCTTT.

This clone is large within its sample. The chain carries TRGV9 and TRGJP. V trimming: 2 bases; J trimming: 4 bases; junction bases outside the gene matches: 5. The CDR3 has 17 amino acids. Germline values: CDR1 GITISATS, CDR2 ISYDGTV (reference sequence). DNA of the CDR3: TGTGCCTTGTGGGAGGGCTTACAAGAGTTGGGCAAAAAAATCAAGGTATTT. Translated: CALWEGLQELGKKIKVF.

About this clone itself: This likely came from a read error, as a far larger clone is one base away. At the DNA level, this CDR3 is encoded by other sequences in the same sample as well. This chain connects TRGV10 to TRGJ1 or TRGJ2. TRGV10 is marked as an open reading frame, function uncertain. The V and J ends lost 8 bases and 8 bases, in that order; junction bases with no gene match: 16. The CDR3 sequence is 14 residues long. CDR3 in amino acids: CAAWDGVEIDKKLF. For the CDR3, the DNA is TGTGCTGCGTGGGACGGGGTTGAGATTGATAAGAAACTCTTT.

Relative to its sample, this clone is large. This specimen includes other DNA sequences encoding the same CDR3. The gene calls are TRGV9 and TRGJP. The CDR3 is 16 amino acids. Trimming cost V 0 bases and J 7 bases; bases outside gene matches: 3. Germline CDR1 is GITISATS and CDR2 is ISYDGTV (reference sequence). The CDR3 region is CALWEVAELGKKIKVF. The CDR3 DNA reads as TGTGCCTTGTGGGAGGTGGCCGAGTTGGGCAAAAAAATCAAGGTATTT.

This clone has more than one count but fewer than ten. A far larger clone is only one base removed, so a read error is likely. Other DNA sequences in the same sample also yield this CDR3. This chain connects TRGV9 to TRGJP. The CDR3 covers 16 residues. CDR1 and CDR2 from the germline V gene are GITISATS and ISYDGTV (reference sequence). This chain's CDR3 is CALWEVQELGKKIKVF. For the CDR3, the DNA is TGTGCCTTGTGGGAGGTGCAAGAGTTGGGTAAAAAAATCAAGGTATTT.

With respect to this clone: This sequence is one base from a far larger clone and is likely a read error. The chain recombines TRGV9 with TRGJP1. Trimming at V came to 6 bases and at J to 4 bases, leaving 11 bases not matched to a gene. The CDR3 has 15 residues. CDR1 is GITISATS and CDR2 is ISYDGTV in the germline V gene (reference sequence). The CDR3 sequence: CALWNHRGTGWFKIF. The CDR3 coding sequence is TGTGCCTTGTGGAACCACAGGGGCACTGGTTGGTTCAAGATATTT.

About this clone: The protein TCRdb gives is from a much larger clone and does not agree with this DNA's translation at residue 7, likely a read error; the protein shown here comes from the DNA. The J gene is TRGJP1, the V gene TRGV9. V shed 6 bases, J shed 7 bases, and the junction held 8 bases outside the gene matches. In germline, CDR1 is GITISATS, CDR2 ISYDGTV (reference sequence). This CDR3 contains 13 residues. The CDR3 coding sequence is TGTGCCTTGTGGACCTACATTGGTTGGTTCAAGATATTT. Residues: CALWTYIGWFKIF.

Sample share makes this clone large. The genes are TRGV9 and TRGJP. V trimming: 3 bases; J trimming: 7 bases; junction bases outside the gene matches: 6. This CDR3 has 16 amino acids. From germline, CDR1 is GITISATS and CDR2 ISYDGTV (reference sequence). The CDR3 nucleotides read TGTGCCTTGTGGGAGATCGGTGAGTTGGGCAAAAAAATCAAGGTATTT. Protein: CALWEIGELGKKIKVF.

This clone has a handful of counts. A far larger clone is a single base away, which makes a read error likely. This chain joins TRGV5 and TRGJ1 or TRGJ2. The germline V gene encodes CDR1 VINAFY and CDR2 YDVSNSKD. This CDR3 contains 13 residues. In nucleotides, the CDR3 is TGTGCTACCTGGGACAGACAAACTTATAAGAAACTCTTT. It is translated as CATWDRQTYKKLF.

By its share, this clone is large. Other DNA sequences in this specimen translate into the identical CDR3. The V and J genes are TRGV9 and TRGJP. Germline V gene data show CDR1 as GITISATS and CDR2 as ISYDGTV (reference sequence). J gave up 7 bases and V 0 bases, and 3 bases lay outside the gene matches. The CDR3 contains 16 residues. The CDR3 sequence is CALWEVPELGKKIKVF. CDR3 coding DNA: TGTGCCTTGTGGGAGGTGCCCGAGTTGGGCAAAAAAATCAAGGTATTT.

By its share, this clone is large (0.1 to 1%). The genes are TRGV9 and TRGJP. J lost 6 bases, V lost 1 base, and 3 bases had no gene match. Germline CDR1 reads GITISATS; CDR2 reads ISYDGTV (reference sequence). This CDR3 region has 16 residues. The chain's CDR3 is CALWEVVELGKKIKVF. DNA of the CDR3: TGTGCCTTGTGGGAGGTCGTAGAGTTGGGCAAAAAAATCAAGGTATTT.

This clone was recorded a few times. A far more abundant clone sits one base away, making this likely a read error. V and J are TRGV4 and TRGJ1 or TRGJ2. The CDR3 is made up of 14 amino acids. Per germline, CDR1 EGSTGY and CDR2 YDSYTSSV. The DNA of the CDR3 is TGTGCCACCCGGGATGCGTCGGGTTATTATAAGAAACTCTTT. It encodes CATRDASGYYKKLF.

The rearrangement uses TRGV9 and TRGJP. CDR3 length: 14 residues. V trimming: 5 bases; J trimming: 7 bases; junction bases outside the gene matches: 2. Germline CDR1 is GITISATS and CDR2 is ISYDGTV (reference sequence). CDR3 sequence: CALWAELGKKIKVF. CDR3 coding DNA: TGTGCCTTGTGGGCGGAGTTGGGCAAAAAAATCAAGGTATTT.

There are a few counts of this clone. The chain couples TRGV9 to TRGJP. The J segment lost 6 bases and the V segment lost 1 base, leaving 6 bases of the junction unmatched. Per germline, CDR1 GITISATS and CDR2 ISYDGTV (reference sequence). The CDR3 is 17 residues long. The CDR3 DNA follows: TGTGCCTTGTGGGAGGTCCAACGAGAGTTGGGCAAAAAAATCAAGGTATTT. It codes for CALWEVQRELGKKIKVF.

This clone has more than one count but fewer than ten. A read error is the likely source, as a far larger clone sits one nucleotide away. Other DNA sequences in the sample encode the same CDR3. The genes are TRGV9 and TRGJP. The V segment lost 4 bases and the J segment 6 bases; nucleotides outside the gene matches: 6. The CDR3 contains 16 residues. Germline CDR1 reads GITISATS; CDR2 reads ISYDGTV (reference sequence). The CDR3 DNA reads as TGTGCCTTGTGGGAAGTGCGAGAGTTGGGCAAAAAAATCAAGGTATTT. This translates into CALWEVRELGKKIKVF.

The chain carries TRGV2 and TRGJ1 or TRGJ2. The CDR3 runs 17 residues. With V trimmed by 1 base and J by 1 base, 13 bases remained unmatched. Germline loops: CDR1 EGSNGY, CDR2 YDSYNSKV. CDR3 region: CATWDGSPNPNYYKKLF. The DNA of the CDR3 is TGTGCCACCTGGGACGGTTCTCCCAACCCTAATTATTATAAGAAACTCTTT.

Notes on this clone: TCRdb's listed protein matches a much larger clone and diverges from this DNA's translation at residue 8, likely through a read error; the protein shown comes from the DNA. The chain links TRGV4 to TRGJP2. Germline CDR1 EGSTGY, CDR2 YDSYTSSV. The CDR3 runs to 14 residues. CDR3 residues: CATWHFGCDWIKTF. CDR3 DNA: TGTGCTACCTGGCACTTCGGATGTGATTGGATCAAGACGTTT.

By proportion, this clone is large (0.1 to 1%). J is TRGJP1 and V is TRGV2. This CDR3 region has 15 residues. Trimming cost V 1 base and J 0 bases; bases outside gene matches: 2. CDR1 and CDR2 (germline): EGSNGY, YDSYNSKV. The CDR3 is CATWDGYTTGWFKIF. DNA for the CDR3: TGTGCCACCTGGGACGGCTATACCACTGGTTGGTTCAAGATATTT.

Of note for this clone: This may be a read error, as it is one base from a much larger clone. This chain links TRGV9 with TRGJP. CDR3 length equals 15 residues. The J segment lost 5 bases and the V segment lost 6 bases, leaving 4 bases of the junction unmatched. Germline V gene lookup returns CDR1 GITISATS and CDR2 ISYDGTV (reference sequence). The CDR3 reads CALWKEELGKKIKVF. CDR3 bases: TGTGCCTTGTGGAAAGAAGAGTTGGGCAAAAAAATCAAGGTATTT.

In this sample, this clone is large. Other nucleotide sequences in the sample specify the same CDR3. This chain uses TRGV9 with TRGJP. The CDR3 loop spans 19 amino acids. Germline V gene lookup returns CDR1 GITISATS and CDR2 ISYDGTV (reference sequence). V gave up 3 bases and J gave up 9 bases; unmatched junction bases: 17. Written as DNA, the CDR3 is TGTGCCTTGTGGGAGCCTATACGCCTCAAGACGTTGGGCAAAAAAATCAAGGTATTT. Translation gives CALWEPIRLKTLGKKIKVF.

In its sample, this clone ranks as large (0.1 to 1%). V and J are TRGV9 and TRGJP. The V segment lost 4 bases and the J segment 6 bases; nucleotides outside the gene matches: 3. This CDR3 comprises 15 residues. Germline CDR1 and CDR2: GITISATS and ISYDGTV (reference sequence). The CDR3 protein is CALWERELGKKIKVF. CDR3 DNA: TGTGCCTTGTGGGAAAGAGAGTTGGGCAAAAAAATCAAGGTATTT.

Comments on this clone: A far larger clone is only one base removed, so a read error is likely. The V and J genes are TRGV9 and TRGJP. Germline trimming cut 4 bases from V and 7 bases from J; bases unmatched to any gene: 4. The germline CDR1 and CDR2 sequences are GITISATS and ISYDGTV (reference sequence). The CDR3 runs 15 residues. The CDR3, as DNA: TGTGCCTTGTGGGATACCGAGTTGGGCAAAAAAATCAAGGTATTT. This sequence encodes CALWDTELGKKIKVF.

This clone rates as large. A much more abundant neighbour one base away suggests this may be a read error. The V and J genes are TRGV9 and TRGJP. J gave up 3 bases and V 3 bases, and 2 bases lay outside the gene matches. The germline CDR1 and CDR2 sequences are GITISATS and ISYDGTV (reference sequence). This CDR3 is 16 amino acids long. The CDR3 reads CALWEMQELGKKIKVF. The CDR3 DNA reads TGTGCCTTGTGGGAGATGCAAGAGTTGGGCAAAAAAATCAAGGTATTT.

A few counts support this clone. The J gene is TRGJ1 or TRGJ2, the V gene TRGV2. This CDR3 spans 14 amino acids. V dropped 0 bases and J dropped 4; count of bases not matched to a gene: 6. The germline V gene encodes CDR1 EGSNGY and CDR2 YDSYNSKV. CDR3 loop: CATWDGPRYYKKLF. The CDR3 region has the DNA TGTGCCACCTGGGACGGGCCGCGGTATTATAAGAAACTCTTT.

In regard to this clone: A far larger clone is a single base away, which makes a read error likely. J is TRGJ1 or TRGJ2 and V is TRGV9. The CDR3 is 11 residues long. Germline V gives CDR1 GITISATS, CDR2 ISYDGTV (reference sequence). The CDR3 DNA is TGTGCCTTGCGGGAGGCGACTGGGAAACTCTTT. This encodes CALREATGKLF.

This clone is large (0.1 to 1%) in the sample. The chain carries TRGV10 and TRGJP1. TRGV10 is given ORF status, its function remaining uncertain. This CDR3 region has 17 residues. V was pared by 8 bases and J by 0 bases, with 13 bases of the junction left unmatched. In nucleotides, the CDR3 is TGTGCTGCGTGGGGATTTAGAGGAAATACCACTGGTTGGTTCAAGATATTT. Translated, it gives CAAWGFRGNTTGWFKIF.